This T cell receptor beta chain was sequenced for a study of OX40 agonist ivuxolimab in advanced cancers. Study information: Every 2 weeks, patients received ivuxolimab intravenously, dosed at 0.01 to 10 mg/kg.

The germline V and J ends were trimmed by 1 base and 0 bases, with 7 bases remaining between them. The germline CDR1 and CDR2 sequences are LNHDA and SQIVND (reference sequence). The CDR3 length is 15 residues. TCRdb's table, derived via immunoSEQ multiplex PCR, lists solely in-frame clones and lacks some. The data contain over 65,000 clones, 90% to 95% of them singletons. The specimen was CD4+ or CD8+ T cells sorted from blood, collected in a trial of the OX40 agonist ivuxolimab. The clonotype originates from an adult with an advanced solid tumor such as melanoma, head and neck, liver or kidney cancer. The chain joins TRBV19 to TRBJ1-5; D is unclear. The CDR3 protein is CASSIGVPSNQPQHF. The CDR3 DNA sequence: TGTGCCAGTAGTATAGGGGTTCCTAGCAATCAGCCCCAGCATTTT.